These 5 T cell receptor beta chains were all obtained from the same sample, sequenced in a study of T cells in Graves' hyperthyroidism and ophthalmopathy. It was RNA transcripts that yielded the amplified TCR beta CDR3 regions. The primer set for the first-round RT-PCR of the TCR CDR3 was HTBI. MiXCR, applied by TCRdb to the multiplex PCR reads, yields one record per CDR3 protein. The sample lists around 690,000 distinct CDR3 sequences, around 16% occurring once. What was sequenced was blood. These receptors were collected from a man in his fifties or sixties with Graves' hyperthyroidism.

This chain uses TRBV2 with TRBJ2-2, with TRBD2 matching over 9 bases. V shed 8 bases and J 6 bases; nucleotides not matched to a gene: 7. Germline CDR1 SNHLY, CDR2 FYNNEI. This CDR3 region has 14 residues. The CDR3 region is CASRGGRAAGELFF. Here the CDR3 DNA reads TGTGCCAGCCGAGGCGGGAGGGCCGCCGGGGAGCTGTTTTTT.

This clonotype was detected only a few times. The genes are TRBV29-1 and TRBJ2-7, with a tentative D call TRBD2 (5 bases). The CDR3 runs 13 residues. Trimming shortened V by 6 bases and J by 3 bases, and 15 bases separated the two germline ends. Germline lookup yields CDR1 SQVTM and CDR2 ANQGSEA. This chain's CDR3 is CSVSMGSLYEQYF. The CDR3 nucleotides read TGCAGCGTCTCCATGGGGAGTCTCTACGAGCAGTACTTC.

This clonotype has a count of ten or more. The chain uses TRBV10-3 and TRBJ1-1; D is perhaps TRBD1 (6 bases). The V gene lost 3 bases and the J gene lost 3 bases, with 11 bases spanning the gap. This CDR3 comprises 14 residues. The germline V gene has CDR1 ENHRY and CDR2 SYGVKD. The CDR3 coding sequence is TGTGCCATCAGTGACCGGGGGCGAGACACTGAAGCTTTCTTT. This gives the protein CAISDRGRDTEAFF.

This clonotype was found a few times. The chain carries TRBV25-1 and TRBJ1-2, with 10 nucleotides matching TRBD1. Looked up from germline, CDR1 is MGHDK and CDR2 is SYGVNS. The CDR3 runs 13 residues. With 7 bases clipped from V and 6 bases from J, the junction kept 5 bases outside the gene matches. CDR3 region: CASTPDRGNGYTF. The CDR3 DNA reads TGTGCCAGCACCCCGGACAGGGGGAATGGCTACACCTTC.

This clonotype showed up just a few times. The CDR3 DNA reads as TGCGCCAGCAGCCAAACGGACGGGGCCAACGTCCTGACTTTC. This sequence encodes CASSQTDGANVLTF. The rearrangement joins TRBV5-1 to TRBJ2-6, with D uncertain. V gave up 4 bases and J gave up 4 bases, with 9 bases separating them. CDR1 is SGHRS and CDR2 is YFSETQ in the germline V gene. CDR3 length: 14 amino acids.